One and the same sample provided the 4 T cell receptor beta chains below, sequenced in a study of CD8 T cells in ankylosing spondylitis. MiXCR was run by TCRdb on the 5' RACE reads, yielding one entry per CDR3 protein. Of 100,000 to 150,000 distinct CDR3 sequences in the sample, approximately 10% were seen once. Input material: blood, either unsorted or a sorted T cell fraction (not recorded which). The receptors were sampled from a female donor with ankylosing spondylitis or in good health (not recorded which).

The sample holds many counts of this clonotype. The chain recombines TRBV25-1 with TRBJ2-1, with 9 bases that match TRBD2. The germline V gene encodes CDR1 MGHDK and CDR2 SYGVNS. This CDR3 comprises 16 residues. Trimming cost V 6 bases and J 8 bases; bases outside gene matches: 14. The CDR3 protein is CASRATLGTSFDEQFF. The CDR3 DNA reads as TGTGCCAGCAGGGCAACACTCGGGACTAGCTTCGATGAGCAGTTCTTC.

This clonotype was detected ten times or more. The V and J genes are TRBV5-5 and TRBJ1-5; D is perhaps TRBD1 (5 bases). Germline V gene sequence: CDR1 SGHKS, CDR2 YYEKEE (reference sequence). Deletions cut 4 bases from V and 6 bases from J, with 17 bases between. The CDR3 sequence is 15 residues long. The CDR3 bases are TGTGCCAGCAGCCTCGGACACGGAGGGGTTCAGCCCCAGCATTTT. It encodes CASSLGHGGVQPQHF.

The rearrangement uses TRBV28 and TRBJ1-5; D is uncertain. Germline CDR1 reads MDHEN; CDR2 reads SYDVKM. The V and J ends lost 1 base and 6 bases respectively, with 10 bases between them. This CDR3 region has 14 residues. CDR3 loop: CASSLLQTRQPQHF. CDR3 DNA: TGTGCCAGCAGTTTATTACAGACCCGTCAGCCCCAGCATTTT.

In this sample, this clonotype turned up many times. This rearrangement joins TRBV7-2 to TRBJ1-5, with 7 positions matching TRBD1. Unmatched junction bases numbered 10, after V lost 4 bases and J lost 7 bases. Looked up from germline, CDR1 is SGHTA and CDR2 is FQGNSA. The CDR3 is made up of 15 amino acids. This CDR3 is CASSSTGRSGQPQHF. In nucleotides, the CDR3 is TGTGCCAGCAGCTCGACAGGGAGAAGTGGACAGCCCCAGCATTTT.